These 3 T cell receptor beta chains were all obtained from the same sample, sequenced in a study of follicular helper T cells after annual influenza vaccination. Only in-frame clones appear in the TCRdb table, and some are missing; sequencing was by immunoSEQ multiplex PCR. The sample includes about 1,400 clones, about four fifths of them seen just once. Time point specified: 2015-2016 season, 7 days after influenza vaccination. The starting material was CXCR5+ CD38+ circulating T follicular helper cells from blood, obtained 7 days after influenza vaccination. Subset meaning: circulating Tfh, non-naive CD4+CXCR5+PD-1+ (ICOS+CD38+ or ICOS-CD38-). The origin of the receptors is an adult who received the influenza vaccine.

This clone showed up just a few times. The gene calls are TRBV5-1 and TRBJ1-6; perhaps TRBD1 as D (6 bases). The CDR3 has 17 amino acids. From germline, CDR1 is SGHRS and CDR2 YFSETQ. V was pared by 3 bases and J by 2 bases, with 15 bases between. The CDR3 sequence is CASSYGTLRAYNSPLHF. The CDR3 region has the DNA TGCGCCAGCAGCTACGGGACACTCAGGGCCTATAATTCACCCCTCCACTTT.

CDR3 DNA sequence: TGTGCCAGCAGCGTAACCGGGGGTGGAGATACGCAGTATTTT. Translation gives CASSVTGGGDTQYF. This sequence joins TRBV9 and TRBJ2-3, with TRBD2 as a possible D gene (6 bases). CDR3 size: 14 residues. Germline CDR1 and CDR2: SGDLS and YYNGEE. Deletions cut 1 base from V and 5 bases from J, with 11 bases between. Together with reference TRBV9 and TRBJ2-3, the CDR3 gives the full variable domain: DSGVTQTPKHLITATGQRVTLRCSPRSGDLSVYWYQQSLDQGLQFLIQYYNGEERAKGNILERFSAQQFPDLHSELNLSSLELGDSALYFCASSVTGGGDTQYFGPGTRLTVL.

This chain joins TRBV7-2 and TRBJ2-7; D is tentatively TRBD1 or TRBD2 (6 bases each). The CDR3 covers 14 residues. The V end lost 3 bases, the J end lost 4 bases, and 13 bases lay between the germline ends. Germline CDR1 and CDR2: SGHTA and FQGNSA. The CDR3, as DNA: TGTGCCAGCAGCTTGGGGGGCCGATTATACGAGCAGTACTTC. Translated, it gives CASSLGGRLYEQYF.